A selection of T cell receptor beta chains follows, all from one sample in a study of blood T cell repertoires in COVID-19. The table came from immunoSEQ multiplex PCR; TCRdb's copy has only in-frame clones and leaves some out. Altogether roughly 70,000 clones are present, roughly 84% being singletons, with the ten largest covering 3.5% to 4%. Sample: peripheral blood. The receptors derive from a man in his sixties or seventies with acute or convalescent COVID-19. Both conserved end residues are part of each CDR3. The order of the fields is V gene, J gene, D gene, clone size, CDR3 DNA, CDR3 protein. D genes are given only for firm matches. A row's size may be missing; if present it is once, few, many or a size class.

v_gene: TRBV21-1; j_gene: TRBJ1-6; d_gene: .; abundance: once; CDR3nt: TGTGCCAGCAGCAAACCAGGACAGATACTCTATAATTCACCCCTCCACTTT; CDR3aa: CASSKPGQILYNSPLHF
v_gene: TRBV5-1; j_gene: TRBJ2-2; d_gene: TRBD1; abundance: .; CDR3nt: TGCGCCAGCAGCACAACAGGGGGGAACACCGGGGAGCTGTTTTTT; CDR3aa: CASSTTGGNTGELFF
v_gene: TRBV5-1; j_gene: TRBJ2-3; d_gene: TRBD2; abundance: .; CDR3nt: TGCGCCAGCAGCTTCACGGGGGAGGGAGATACGCAGTATTTT; CDR3aa: CASSFTGEGDTQYF
v_gene: TRBV19; j_gene: TRBJ1-5; d_gene: .; abundance: once; CDR3nt: TGTGCCAGTAGTGACAGTGGAGGCAATCAGCCCCAGCATTTT; CDR3aa: CASSDSGGNQPQHF
v_gene: TRBV29-1; j_gene: TRBJ2-6; d_gene: .; abundance: .; CDR3nt: TGCAGCGTTTTATTCCTGTTCTCTGGGGCCAACGTCCTGACTTTC; CDR3aa: CSVLFLFSGANVLTF
v_gene: TRBV19; j_gene: TRBJ1-2; d_gene: .; abundance: .; CDR3nt: TGTGCCAGTAGTATGGGCGAGCCCGCAAACTATGGCTACACCTTC; CDR3aa: CASSMGEPANYGYTF
v_gene: TRBV28; j_gene: TRBJ1-4; d_gene: .; abundance: .; CDR3nt: TGTGCCAGCAGACCTAGACGGACTAATGAAAAACTGTTTTTT; CDR3aa: CASRPRRTNEKLFF
v_gene: TRBV20-1; j_gene: TRBJ2-1; d_gene: TRBD2; abundance: .; CDR3nt: TGCAGTGCTAGTGGCCCCGGATGGCGGGGGGGCCTGGAGCAGTTCTTC; CDR3aa: CSASGPGWRGGLEQFF
v_gene: TRBV24-1; j_gene: TRBJ2-5; d_gene: TRBD1; abundance: .; CDR3nt: TGTGCCACCAGTCCCGCGACAGGGCCCGAAGGGACCCAGTACTTC; CDR3aa: CATSPATGPEGTQYF
v_gene: TRBV7-9; j_gene: TRBJ1-4; d_gene: .; abundance: .; CDR3nt: TGTGCCAGCAGCTTAGGGTCTGGGGGGGCTGAAAAACTGTTTTTT; CDR3aa: CASSLGSGGAEKLFF
v_gene: TRBV9; j_gene: TRBJ1-2; d_gene: TRBD1; abundance: .; CDR3nt: TGTGCCAGCAGCGTAACTTCACAGGGGGCGAGGCATGGCTACACCTTC; CDR3aa: CASSVTSQGARHGYTF
v_gene: TRBV27; j_gene: TRBJ2-3; d_gene: TRBD1; abundance: .; CDR3nt: TGTGCCAGCAGTCCCAGACAGGGGGCTGGCACAGATACGCAGTATTTT; CDR3aa: CASSPRQGAGTDTQYF
v_gene: TRBV12-5; j_gene: TRBJ2-2; d_gene: TRBD2; abundance: .; CDR3nt: TGTGCTAGTGGTTTTTCTAGCGGGGGGCCAGGGGAGCTGTTTTTT; CDR3aa: CASGFSSGGPGELFF
v_gene: TRBV6-2/TRBV6-3; j_gene: TRBJ1-6; d_gene: .; abundance: .; CDR3nt: TGTGCCAGCAGCCACGGGTCCCTAAATTCACCCCTCCACTTT; CDR3aa: CASSHGSLNSPLHF
v_gene: TRBV7-9; j_gene: TRBJ2-1; d_gene: TRBD2; abundance: .; CDR3nt: TGTGCCAGCACCTCCAAGAATTGGGCCAGCGGGGGGGCAATTCGTGAGCAGTTCTTC; CDR3aa: CASTSKNWASGGAIREQFF
v_gene: TRBV7-3; j_gene: TRBJ2-5; d_gene: TRBD2; abundance: .; CDR3nt: TGTGCCAGCAGCTTTTCTAGCGGGGGGAAAGAGACCCAGTACTTC; CDR3aa: CASSFSSGGKETQYF
v_gene: TRBV7-6; j_gene: TRBJ2-7; d_gene: TRBD2; abundance: once; CDR3nt: TGTGCCAGCAGCTTAGGACTAGCGGGGGGAGCCTCCTACGAGCAGTACTTC; CDR3aa: CASSLGLAGGASYEQYF
v_gene: TRBV6-1; j_gene: TRBJ1-2; d_gene: .; abundance: .; CDR3nt: TGTGCCAGCAGTGAAACAGGGAACTATGGCTACACCTTC; CDR3aa: CASSETGNYGYTF
v_gene: TRBV10-3; j_gene: TRBJ1-4; d_gene: TRBD1; abundance: few; CDR3nt: TGTGCCATCAGCCGCGGCTCGGGACAGGGGGATGAAAAACTGTTTTTT; CDR3aa: CAISRGSGQGDEKLFF
v_gene: TRBV3-1/TRBV3-2; j_gene: TRBJ1-5; d_gene: TRBD1; abundance: .; CDR3nt: TGTGCCAGCAGCCAAGAGGGACAGGGAAATCAGCCCCAGCATTTT; CDR3aa: CASSQEGQGNQPQHF
v_gene: TRBV6-2/TRBV6-3; j_gene: TRBJ2-3; d_gene: .; abundance: once; CDR3nt: TGTGCCAGCAGCCCCCACTCCCCTAGCACAGATACGCAGTATTTT; CDR3aa: CASSPHSPSTDTQYF
v_gene: TRBV10-3; j_gene: TRBJ1-2; d_gene: TRBD1; abundance: .; CDR3nt: TGTGCCATCAGTGTACAGGAGGACAGGGGGGGCGGCTACACCTTC; CDR3aa: CAISVQEDRGGGYTF
v_gene: TRBV7-3; j_gene: TRBJ2-3; d_gene: TRBD2; abundance: .; CDR3nt: TGTGCCAGCAGCTTATTCAGCGGGGGGGCTCGTATGGCAGATACGCAGTATTTT; CDR3aa: CASSLFSGGARMADTQYF
v_gene: TRBV29-1; j_gene: TRBJ2-5; d_gene: TRBD1; abundance: once; CDR3nt: TGCAGCGTTGGAGATGCGGGACAGGAGGAGACCCAGTACTTC; CDR3aa: CSVGDAGQEETQYF
v_gene: TRBV28; j_gene: TRBJ1-6; d_gene: .; abundance: medium-sized; CDR3nt: TGTGCCAGCACGGGTGTAGGATCACCCCTCCACTTT; CDR3aa: CASTGVGSPLHF
v_gene: TRBV3-1/TRBV3-2; j_gene: TRBJ2-2; d_gene: .; abundance: .; CDR3nt: TGTGCCAGCAGCTCCTATCCAGGGGTCGACACCGGGGAGCTGTTTTTT; CDR3aa: CASSSYPGVDTGELFF
v_gene: TRBV4-3; j_gene: TRBJ2-7; d_gene: TRBD2; abundance: .; CDR3nt: TGCGCCAGCAGCCAAGATGGGGGCGGGGGGCGAGAGCAGTACTTC; CDR3aa: CASSQDGGGGREQYF
v_gene: TRBV18; j_gene: TRBJ2-3; d_gene: .; abundance: .; CDR3nt: TGTGCCAGCTCACCCTCACAGAAATCAGATACGCAGTATTTT; CDR3aa: CASSPSQKSDTQYF
v_gene: TRBV7-8; j_gene: TRBJ2-7; d_gene: .; abundance: few; CDR3nt: TGTGCCAGCAGCGTTAACTACGAGCAGTACTTC; CDR3aa: CASSVNYEQYF
v_gene: TRBV5-4; j_gene: TRBJ1-2; d_gene: .; abundance: .; CDR3nt: TGTGCCAGCAGAACTGACGGGAACTATGGCTACACCTTC; CDR3aa: CASRTDGNYGYTF
v_gene: TRBV4-1; j_gene: TRBJ2-2; d_gene: .; abundance: .; CDR3nt: TGCGCCAGCAGCCAGTCATCCCTCAGGGGATCGAACACCGGGGAGCTGTTTTTT; CDR3aa: CASSQSSLRGSNTGELFF
v_gene: TRBV15; j_gene: TRBJ2-3; d_gene: .; abundance: .; CDR3nt: TGTGCCACCAGCGGAACCGGGACTCTTGGCACAGATACGCAGTATTTT; CDR3aa: CATSGTGTLGTDTQYF
v_gene: TRBV7-2; j_gene: TRBJ2-3; d_gene: .; abundance: .; CDR3nt: TGTGCCAGCAGCTTGACTCCTTCCACAGATACGCAGTATTTT; CDR3aa: CASSLTPSTDTQYF
v_gene: TRBV7-3; j_gene: TRBJ2-3; d_gene: .; abundance: .; CDR3nt: TGTGCCAGCAGCTTAACGCGGGCAGATACGCAGTATTTT; CDR3aa: CASSLTRADTQYF
v_gene: TRBV25-1; j_gene: TRBJ2-7; d_gene: TRBD1; abundance: .; CDR3nt: TGTGCCAGCAGAGGCGGACAGGGGTCCTACGAGCAGTACTTC; CDR3aa: CASRGGQGSYEQYF
v_gene: TRBV5-4; j_gene: TRBJ1-4; d_gene: .; abundance: .; CDR3nt: TGTGCCAGCAGCTCCCCGGGAAGCGGAGAAAAACTGCTTTTT; CDR3aa: CASSSPGSGEKLLF
v_gene: TRBV5-6; j_gene: TRBJ2-2; d_gene: .; abundance: .; CDR3nt: TGTGCCAGCAGCTTAAGTTGGAGCACCGGGGAGCTGTTTTTT; CDR3aa: CASSLSWSTGELFF
v_gene: TRBV6-5; j_gene: TRBJ1-6; d_gene: .; abundance: .; CDR3nt: TGTGCCAGCAGTCTGGGAGGAGCCCTCCACTTT; CDR3aa: CASSLGGALHF
v_gene: TRBV5-1; j_gene: TRBJ2-3; d_gene: .; abundance: .; CDR3nt: TGCGCCAGCAGCTTGTCTAGTAGTGTTGCAGGGTTTTTGGATAATACGCAGTATTTT; CDR3aa: CASSLSSSVAGFLDNTQYF
v_gene: TRBV5-1; j_gene: TRBJ1-4; d_gene: TRBD1; abundance: .; CDR3nt: TGCGCCAGCAGCTTGCCCACCGGGACAGCTAATGAAAAACTGTTTTTT; CDR3aa: CASSLPTGTANEKLFF
v_gene: TRBV7-9; j_gene: TRBJ2-4; d_gene: TRBD1; abundance: few; CDR3nt: TGTGCCAGCAGCTCCCCGGGACAGGGGAACATTCAGTACTTC; CDR3aa: CASSSPGQGNIQYF
v_gene: TRBV6-6; j_gene: TRBJ1-5; d_gene: .; abundance: .; CDR3nt: TGTGCCAGCAGTTACGGGCAGATCAATCAGCCCCAGCATTTT; CDR3aa: CASSYGQINQPQHF